This T cell receptor beta chain came from a study of T-cell reconstitution after alpha-beta-depleted transplantation in children (dated by TCRdb to the mid-2010s). In terms of the full investigation: Using TCR repertoire profiling, the study quantitatively followed how T-cell immune reconstitution unfolded in children after TCRalphabeta/CD19-depleted allogeneic hematopoietic cell transplantation.

CDR3 length: 15 amino acids, cysteine to phenylalanine. Only the CDR3 DNA is retained, 45 bases long and in frame from the first base. Ends trimmed: V by 4 bases, J by 1 base; bases unmatched to a gene: 3. The germline V gene supplies CDR1 SGDLS and CDR2 YYNGEE. Libraries were prepared through PCR. The reads were generated on an Illumina HiSeq 2500. TCR libraries were prepared with molecular barcoding, using unique molecular identifiers to normalize TCRbeta repertoire quantification. The public reads were reanalyzed by TCRdb: fastp trimming at Q25, MiXCR alignment, in-frame beta chains only. Here each entry gathers all rows of one CDR3 protein and keeps the most common genes and DNA. The table for this sample lists roughly 200,000 distinct CDR3 sequences; roughly 15% of them were counted only once. The biggest ten clones account for roughly 13% of the sample. In its sample, this clonotype was seen many times. Its binding antigen is unknown. No much larger clone is present one base from it, and per-base qualities are unavailable.

The TCR originated in a human donor who donated a stem cell graft to a child with acute lymphoblastic leukemia. The specimen comprised PBMCs from the stem cell graft donor, sampled from the stem cell graft. This sequence uses TRBV9 and TRBJ2-3; TRBD2 lines up with 10 middle nucleotides. The CDR3 corresponds to CASSPGTSGTDTQYF. The DNA is as follows: TGTGCCAGCAGCCCAGGGACTAGCGGCACAGATACGCAGTATTTT.